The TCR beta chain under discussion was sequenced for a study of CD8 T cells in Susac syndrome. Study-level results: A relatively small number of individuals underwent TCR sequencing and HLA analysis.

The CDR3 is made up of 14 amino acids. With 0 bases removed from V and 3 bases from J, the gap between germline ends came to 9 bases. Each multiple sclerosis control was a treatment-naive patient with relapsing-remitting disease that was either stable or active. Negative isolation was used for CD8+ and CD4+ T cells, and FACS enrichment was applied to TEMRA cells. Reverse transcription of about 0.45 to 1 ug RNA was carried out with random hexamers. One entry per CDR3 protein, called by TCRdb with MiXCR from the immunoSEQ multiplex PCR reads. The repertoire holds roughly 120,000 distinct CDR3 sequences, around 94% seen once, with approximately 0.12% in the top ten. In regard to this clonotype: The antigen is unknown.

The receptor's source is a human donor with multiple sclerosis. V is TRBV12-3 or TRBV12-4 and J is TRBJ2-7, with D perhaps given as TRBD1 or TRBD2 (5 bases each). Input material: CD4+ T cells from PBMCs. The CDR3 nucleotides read TGTGCCAGCAGTTTAGCAGGGGACCTCTACGAGCAGTACTTC. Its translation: CASSLAGDLYEQYF.